Presented here are 8 T cell receptor beta chains from one specimen sequenced in a study of PD-1 blockade in classical Hodgkin lymphoma. Some clones are missing from TCRdb's copy, which holds only in-frame ones; the method was immunoSEQ multiplex PCR. The sample includes around 65,000 clones, 70% to 90% seen only once; the top ten take over 7.5%. The time point was: cycle 4 day 1 (C4D1), after more than five weeks of nivolumab. Each patient relapsed following autologous stem cell transplantation, and prior brentuximab vedotin exposure differed. The source was peripheral blood mononuclear cells (PBMCs), collected before the fourth cycle of nivolumab. Receptors were obtained from a human donor with classical Hodgkin lymphoma.

Here the CDR3 DNA reads TGCGCCAGCAGCAACAGTCCCGGGGAGACCCAGTACTTC. Its translation is CASSNSPGETQYF. V is TRBV5-1 and J is TRBJ2-5; D is unresolved. V was trimmed by 4 bases and J by 5 bases, leaving 12 bases between them. This CDR3 is 13 amino acids long. CDR1 SGHRS and CDR2 YFSETQ come from the germline V gene.

This clone was seen a few times. The chain combines TRBV4-1 with TRBJ1-5; D unclear. Trimming removed 0 bases from V and 5 bases from J, with 11 bases in between. CDR1 and CDR2 (germline): MGHRA, YSYEKL. CDR3 length: 15 amino acids. The CDR3 DNA follows: TGCGCCAGCAGCCAAGAGGCGACCCTCTATCAGCCCCAGCATTTT. Amino acid sequence: CASSQEATLYQPQHF.

The chain combines TRBV5-4 with TRBJ2-2; tentative D call: TRBD2 (5 bases). Germline loops: CDR1 SGHNT, CDR2 YYREEE (reference sequence). The CDR3 extends over 14 amino acids. Trimming removed 4 bases at V and 6 bases at J, with 13 bases between. The CDR3 DNA sequence: TGTGCCAGCAGCCCCGGGGTAGCTTCCGGGGAGCTGTTTTTT. It codes for CASSPGVASGELFF. Full variable domain (missing parts from reference TRBV5-4 and TRBJ2-2): ETGVTQSPTHLIKTRGQQVTLRCSSQSGHNTVSWYQQALGQGPQFIFQYYREEENGRGNFPPRFSGLQFPNYSSELNVNALELDDSALYLCASSPGVASGELFFGEGSRLTVL.

In its sample, this clone was seen once. The genes are TRBV19 and TRBJ1-1, with unresolved D. CDR3 length: 14 amino acids. Germline values: CDR1 LNHDA, CDR2 SQIVND (reference sequence). Trimming shortened V by 2 bases and J by 2 bases, and 9 bases separated the two germline ends. In DNA form, the CDR3 reads TGTGCCAGTAGTATACGCCCCGGTAACACTGAAGCTTTCTTT. Translation gives CASSIRPGNTEAFF.

V gene TRBV6-5 combines with J gene TRBJ2-7; D is unresolved. This CDR3 region has 12 residues. Germline V gene lookup returns CDR1 MNHEY and CDR2 SVGAGI. V was trimmed by 7 bases and J by 3 bases, leaving 10 bases between them. For the CDR3, the DNA is TGTGCCAGCACCAATCCTCTCTACGAGCAGTACTTC. Its translation is CASTNPLYEQYF.

The V call is TRBV5-1, the J call TRBJ1-2; D is undetermined. The V end lost 0 bases, the J end lost 2 bases, and 8 bases lay between the germline ends. Germline V gene lookup returns CDR1 SGHRS and CDR2 YFSETQ. This CDR3 is 14 amino acids long. CDR3 protein: CASSLGADNYGYTF. CDR3 in DNA: TGCGCCAGCAGCTTGGGGGCAGACAACTATGGCTACACCTTC.

The chain combines TRBV5-1 with TRBJ1-1; possible D gene TRBD1, 5 bases. This CDR3 is 14 amino acids long. Per germline, CDR1 SGHRS and CDR2 YFSETQ. V was trimmed by 2 bases and J by 5 bases, leaving 13 bases between them. CDR3 amino acids: CASSFGDGGTEAFF. In DNA form, the CDR3 reads TGCGCCAGCAGCTTCGGGGATGGGGGAACTGAAGCTTTCTTT.

This sequence joins TRBV7-8 and TRBJ1-3; unclear D gene. The CDR3 is 14 residues long. The V gene's germline CDR1 is SGHVS and CDR2 FQNEAQ. Trimming shortened V by 3 bases and J by 0 bases, and 6 bases separated the two germline ends. The CDR3 nucleotides read TGTGCCAGCAGCTTGTCGGACTCTGGAAACACCATATATTTT. Translated: CASSLSDSGNTIYF.